A single sample is the source of the 27 T cell receptor beta chains below, sequenced in a study of T cells expressing NK-cell markers. After re-calling the 5' RACE reads, TCRdb lists one entry per CDR3 protein, DNA absent. The repertoire table contains 500,000 to 700,000 distinct CDR3 sequences. Material: blood T cells: a sorted CD56 or NKG2C T cell subset, CD4+ or CD8+ T cells, or bulk PBMC T cells (not recorded which). Source of these receptors: a man between 18 and 29 years old in good health.

V and J are TRBV14 and TRBJ2-7; the TCRdb call, TRBD1, lacks DNA for checking. This CDR3 comprises 15 residues. CDR1 and CDR2 (germline): SGHDN, FVKESK. CDR3 amino acids: CASRGGTQDFYEQYF.

The chain couples TRBV7-8 to TRBJ2-3; the TCRdb call, TRBD1, lacks DNA for checking. CDR1 and CDR2 from the germline V gene are SGHVS and FQNEAQ. CDR3 length: 16 amino acids. CDR3 region: CASSFNPGTSTDTQYF.

This chain uses TRBV7-9 with TRBJ2-7; TCRdb lists TRBD2, though no DNA is available to test this call. Germline V CDR1 and CDR2: SEHNR, FQNEAQ (reference sequence). The CDR3 contains 15 residues. The CDR3 is CASSGGLEFSYEQYF.

This chain connects TRBV7-8 to TRBJ2-6; without DNA, the TCRdb call of TRBD1 cannot be checked. Germline lookup yields CDR1 SGHVS and CDR2 FQNEAQ. The CDR3 is 19 residues long. The CDR3 region is CASSSKLGQGSSGANVLTF.

The V call is TRBV10-3, the J call TRBJ2-3. The CDR3 is 13 amino acids. Germline lookup yields CDR1 ENHRY and CDR2 SYGVKD. The CDR3 sequence: CAISRMRPDTQYF.

The rearrangement links TRBV6-1 to TRBJ2-3; TCRdb lists TRBD2, though no DNA is available to test this call. This CDR3 region has 16 residues. Germline CDR1 MNHNS, CDR2 SASEGT. CDR3: CASSTLAVWGADTQYF.

The rearrangement links TRBV4-1 to TRBJ2-3; TCRdb names TRBD2, which stays unverified in the absence of DNA. This CDR3 region has 15 residues. CDR1 and CDR2 from the germline V gene are MGHRA and YSYEKL. CDR3 sequence reads: CASSQSVAGGDTQYF.

The chain uses TRBV6-2 or TRBV6-3 and TRBJ1-6. CDR3 size: 15 residues. Germline V gene sequence: CDR1 MNHEY, CDR2 SVGEGT. The CDR3 loop is CASSYWRDPNSPLHF.

The rearrangement joins TRBV29-1 to TRBJ1-1; the TRBD1 assignment by TCRdb is unverifiable without DNA. The V gene's germline CDR1 is SQVTM and CDR2 ANQGSEA. This CDR3 has 12 amino acids. Here the CDR3 reads CSVVGGLTEAFF. The whole variable domain, remainder taken from reference TRBV29-1 and TRBJ1-1, is SAVISQKPSRDICQRGTSLTIQCQVDSQVTMMFWYRQQPGQSLTLIATANQGSEATYESGFVIDKFPISRPNLTFSTLTVSNMSPEDSSIYLCSVVGGLTEAFFGQGTRLTVV.

The V call is TRBV12-3 or TRBV12-4, the J call TRBJ2-6; the TCRdb call, TRBD1, lacks DNA for checking. The CDR3 contains 17 residues. The CDR3 protein is CASSLFGGSSGANVLTF.

The chain is built from TRBV12-3 or TRBV12-4 and TRBJ1-5; there is no DNA to check the TCRdb D call of TRBD1. CDR3 length: 15 residues. CDR3 loop: CASSLARTGHQPQHF.

The chain uses TRBV20-1 and TRBJ2-5; the TCRdb D gene call, TRBD2, has no DNA to confirm it. The CDR3 is made up of 16 amino acids. Germline V gene data show CDR1 as DFQATT and CDR2 as SNEGSKA (reference sequence). CDR3 loop: CSATLGTHWGQETQYF.

V gene TRBV5-4 combines with J gene TRBJ2-5; TCRdb's D call of TRBD1 is untestable without DNA. This CDR3 contains 17 residues. Germline V lookup: CDR1 SGHNT, CDR2 YYREEE (reference sequence). CDR3 sequence reads: CASSAGQGPGMEETQYF.

V is TRBV20-1 and J is TRBJ2-3; as DNA is missing, the TRBD1 call by TCRdb cannot be tested. Germline loops: CDR1 DFQATT, CDR2 SNEGSKA (reference sequence). The CDR3 is 14 amino acids. CDR3 sequence reads: CSAGGQGGPDTQYF.

The chain employs TRBV29-1 and TRBJ2-1. The CDR3 length is 14 residues. Germline CDR1 reads SQVTM; CDR2 reads ANQGSEA. CDR3 sequence reads: CSVGFRLDYNEQFF.

CDR3 in amino acids: CASGRHQTQYF. The chain links TRBV21-1 to TRBJ2-5. TRBV21-1 is assigned pseudogene status. The length of the CDR3 is 11 residues.

The V and J genes are TRBV5-1 and TRBJ2-5; TCRdb selects TRBD1, and the lack of DNA leaves this call unchecked. Germline-derived CDR1 and CDR2 are SGHRS and YFSETQ. This CDR3 contains 14 residues. CDR3 in amino acids: CASSLDAGQRAQYF.

The J gene is TRBJ2-1, the V gene TRBV6-1; TCRdb gives TRBD2 as the D gene, but with no DNA this cannot be confirmed. This CDR3 is built from 16 residues. The germline V gene encodes CDR1 MNHNS and CDR2 SASEGT. The CDR3: CASTLGRAYSYNEQFF.

The rearrangement uses TRBV12-3 or TRBV12-4 and TRBJ1-2. The length of the CDR3 is 13 residues. The CDR3 protein is CASSLGGVYGYTF.

The CDR3 here is CASSLAAHTTSGSSNEQFF. The V and J genes are TRBV5-1 and TRBJ2-1; TCRdb lists TRBD2, though no DNA is available to test this call. This CDR3 is 19 amino acids long. From germline, CDR1 is SGHRS and CDR2 YFSETQ.

CDR3: CASSLGDSSFYNEQFF. This rearrangement joins TRBV5-6 to TRBJ2-1; TCRdb designates TRBD2, a call that cannot be tested without DNA. The CDR3 contains 16 residues. Per germline, CDR1 SGHDT and CDR2 YYEEEE.

The chain links TRBV29-1 to TRBJ2-7; TCRdb proposes TRBD1, but this gene call is untestable without DNA. The CDR3 covers 12 residues. From germline, CDR1 is SQVTM and CDR2 ANQGSEA. The CDR3 spells CSVEAGEHEQYF.

The chain combines TRBV27 with TRBJ2-1; TCRdb's assignment of TRBD1 cannot be checked, as there is no DNA. Germline V gene lookup returns CDR1 MNHEY and CDR2 SMNVEV (reference sequence). This CDR3 region has 15 residues. This CDR3 is CASSPLGQKYNEQFF.

This rearrangement joins TRBV29-1 to TRBJ1-2; lacking DNA, the TRBD1 call made by TCRdb goes unchecked. The CDR3 consists of 14 residues. Looked up from germline, CDR1 is SQVTM and CDR2 is ANQGSEA. The chain's CDR3 is CSFHWDRAKDGYTF.

V gene TRBV7-2 combines with J gene TRBJ2-5; the D gene TCRdb calls, TRBD2, cannot be checked with no DNA. Germline V CDR1 and CDR2: SGHTA, FQGNSA. There are 14 residues in the CDR3. CDR3 sequence reads: CASSRTSGKETQYF.

The V and J genes are TRBV6-1 and TRBJ2-7; TCRdb reports TRBD2, a call that lacks DNA to check it against. Germline CDR1 MNHNS, CDR2 SASEGT. The CDR3 spans 14 residues. The CDR3 loop reads CASRLSPGIYEQYF.

V is TRBV6-5 and J is TRBJ1-5; TCRdb lists TRBD1, though no DNA is available to test this call. Germline CDR1 reads MNHEY; CDR2 reads SVGAGI. The CDR3 spans 17 residues. CDR3 in amino acids: CASSYRGPLDSNQPQHF.